Shown below are 2 T cell receptor beta chains from a single sample sequenced in a study of cytomegalovirus exposure and HLA in healthy donors. The PCR used 60 Vbeta and 13 Jbeta primers. Using immunoSEQ multiplex PCR, the repertoire was profiled, and TCRdb retains in-frame clones only, with some absent. This table lists roughly 200,000 clones. Input material: PBMCs. The receptors were sampled from a man aged 25 to 45 in good health and CMV-seronegative.

The chain couples TRBV19 to TRBJ1-4; D unresolved. CDR3 length: 19 amino acids. V was trimmed by 8 bases and J by 7 bases, leaving 32 bases between them. Germline-derived CDR1 and CDR2 are LNHDA and SQIVND (reference sequence). The CDR3 spells CASPARGKGGSSPGEKLFF. In DNA form, the CDR3 reads TGTGCCAGTCCCGCCCGTGGTAAGGGAGGTTCCAGCCCGGGTGAAAAACTGTTTTTT.

The chain recombines TRBV28 with TRBJ2-2; TRBD2 agrees at 9 bases. This CDR3 comprises 17 residues. Losses at the gene ends were 5 bases for V and 4 bases for J; bases not matched to a gene: 11. Germline V gene sequence: CDR1 MDHEN, CDR2 SYDVKM. The CDR3 sequence is CASSAFYSGRGTGELFF. In DNA, the CDR3 is TGTGCCAGCAGTGCCTTCTATAGCGGGAGAGGCACCGGGGAGCTGTTTTTT.